The 24 T cell receptor beta chains given below trace back to one sample, sequenced in a study of cytomegalovirus exposure and HLA in healthy donors. Both 60 Vbeta primers and 13 Jbeta primers went into the PCR. Clones were sequenced by immunoSEQ multiplex PCR, and TCRdb holds only the in-frame ones, with some missing. The sample has 130,000 to 150,000 clones, 77% seen once; the top ten hold roughly 4.9%. Sequencing input: PBMCs. These receptors were obtained from a woman between 50 and 59 years old in good health and CMV-seronegative.

This chain links TRBV18 with TRBJ2-3; 8 bases map to TRBD1. The junction had 5 bases not matched to a gene; V was cut back by 4 bases and J by 5 bases. The V gene's germline CDR1 is KGHSH and CDR2 LQKENI. The length of the CDR3 is 14 residues. This CDR3 is CASSRPDRGDTQYF. The CDR3 coding sequence is TGTGCCAGCTCACGTCCAGACAGGGGAGATACGCAGTATTTT.

This chain links TRBV7-2 with TRBJ1-6; 7 bases map to TRBD1. Trimming at V came to 5 bases and at J to 9 bases, leaving 13 bases not matched to a gene. This CDR3 spans 16 amino acids. CDR1 SGHTA and CDR2 FQGNSA come from the germline V gene. In DNA form, the CDR3 reads TGTGCCAGCAGCGAGGCTACAGGGGCCAGGAGTTCACCCCTCCACTTT. Translation gives CASSEATGARSSPLHF.

V is TRBV11-2 and J is TRBJ2-5; 12 bases are shared with TRBD1. Germline V gene lookup returns CDR1 SGHAT and CDR2 FQNNGV. The junction had 7 bases not matched to a gene; V was cut back by 5 bases and J by 3 bases. There are 16 residues in the CDR3. The CDR3 sequence is CASSVRGQGAKETQYF. In DNA, the CDR3 is TGTGCCAGCAGCGTACGGGGACAGGGGGCGAAAGAGACCCAGTACTTC.

The chain carries TRBV10-3 and TRBJ2-2; 11 bases match TRBD2. Germline CDR1 is ENHRY and CDR2 is SYGVKD. J lost 4 bases, V lost 3 bases, and 7 bases had no gene match. The CDR3 is 17 amino acids. As DNA, the CDR3 is TGTGCCATCAGTGACCTAGCGGGGGGTCTAGGCACCGGGGAGCTGTTTTTT. It yields the protein CAISDLAGGLGTGELFF.

V gene TRBV4-1 combines with J gene TRBJ1-2; 9 bases line up with TRBD1. J was trimmed by 6 bases and V by 0 bases; bases with no gene match: 11. The CDR3 extends over 17 amino acids. Looked up from germline, CDR1 is MGHRA and CDR2 is YSYEKL. The CDR3 DNA is TGCGCCAGCAGCCAAGAACCGGGACAGGGAAGAAGGGATGGCTACACCTTC. As protein: CASSQEPGQGRRDGYTF.

This clone has more than one count but fewer than ten. V is TRBV7-2 and J is TRBJ1-6; 7 bases are shared with TRBD1. J was trimmed by 5 bases and V by 5 bases; bases with no gene match: 6. The CDR3 extends over 15 amino acids. Germline V gene sequence: CDR1 SGHTA, CDR2 FQGNSA. As DNA, the CDR3 is TGTGCCAGCAGCGGCTCAGGGGGAAATAATTCACCCCTCCACTTT. This sequence encodes CASSGSGGNNSPLHF.

The rearrangement joins TRBV4-1 to TRBJ1-2; 9 bases line up with TRBD1. Germline V gene data show CDR1 as MGHRA and CDR2 as YSYEKL. The CDR3 sequence is 22 residues long. Trimming at V came to 0 bases and at J to 0 bases, leaving 20 bases not matched to a gene. The CDR3 region has the DNA TGCGCCAGCAGCCAAGATCGTTTTCCTAACCTGGGACAGGGACCGACTAACTATGGCTACACCTTC. Encoded protein: CASSQDRFPNLGQGPTNYGYTF.

This sequence joins TRBV11-1 and TRBJ2-7; TRBD1 is a possible D gene (5 bases). V was clipped by 4 bases and J by 4 bases, with 20 bases between them. The CDR3 consists of 16 residues. Germline values: CDR1 SGHAT, CDR2 FQDESV (reference sequence). CDR3 bases: TGTGCCAGCAGCTCTCCCGCGCAGGGCAATAGATACGAGCAGTACTTC. Translation gives CASSSPAQGNRYEQYF.

The chain combines TRBV7-6 with TRBJ2-3; perhaps TRBD1 as D (5 bases). Germline values: CDR1 SGHVS, CDR2 FNYEAQ. V lost 5 bases and J 0 bases, leaving 18 bases between the germline ends. CDR3 length: 17 residues. CDR3 sequence reads: CASSPGPFRDSTDTQYF. The CDR3, as DNA: TGTGCCAGCAGCCCCGGGCCGTTCAGGGATAGCACAGATACGCAGTATTTT.

The V and J genes are TRBV27 and TRBJ2-7; TRBD2 matches 8 bases. V lost 6 bases to trimming and J lost 6 bases; unmatched junction nucleotides: 7. CDR3 size: 13 residues. CDR1 and CDR2 (germline): MNHEY, SMNVEV (reference sequence). In DNA, the CDR3 is TGTGCCAGCAGCTTTACGGGGGGGCTCGAGCAGTACTTC. It yields the protein CASSFTGGLEQYF.

The J gene is TRBJ2-3, the V gene TRBV2; 10 nucleotides agree with TRBD2. The CDR3 totals 16 residues. The germline gives CDR1 SNHLY, CDR2 FYNNEI. V dropped 4 bases and J dropped 2; count of bases not matched to a gene: 6. The CDR3 here is CASSVGSGGYTDTQYF. The CDR3 bases are TGTGCCAGCAGTGTTGGTAGCGGGGGGTACACAGATACGCAGTATTTT.

This chain uses TRBV2 with TRBJ2-5; 8 bases match TRBD1. J lost 5 bases, V lost 0 bases, and 5 bases had no gene match. Germline CDR1 is SNHLY and CDR2 is FYNNEI. The CDR3 sequence is 15 residues long. CDR3 loop: CASSEAAGGAETQYF. The DNA of the CDR3 is TGTGCCAGCAGTGAAGCGGCAGGGGGCGCGGAGACCCAGTACTTC.

This chain connects TRBV5-6 to TRBJ1-2; 9 bases map to TRBD1. The CDR3 has 14 residues. Per germline, CDR1 SGHDT and CDR2 YYEEEE. Trimming cost V 0 bases and J 7 bases; bases outside gene matches: 4. CDR3 nucleotides: TGTGCCAGCAGCTTGGCCGACAGGGGGGGTGGCTACACCTTC. Encoded protein: CASSLADRGGGYTF.

The chain uses TRBV5-4 and TRBJ1-6, with a tentative D call TRBD1 (5 bases). This CDR3 region has 14 residues. V was pared by 4 bases and J by 9 bases, with 14 bases between. CDR1 is SGHNT, CDR2 YYREEE, per germline (reference sequence). DNA for the CDR3: TGTGCCAGCAGCCCCGGACACCATTCTTCACCCCTCCACTTT. Protein sequence: CASSPGHHSSPLHF.

The genes are TRBV9 and TRBJ2-5; 11 nucleotides agree with TRBD2. J gave up 4 bases and V 3 bases, and 2 bases lay outside the gene matches. Germline CDR1 SGDLS, CDR2 YYNGEE. This CDR3 comprises 14 residues. In DNA form, the CDR3 reads TGTGCCAGCAGCGGTACTAGCGGGGGAGAGACCCAGTACTTC. This gives the protein CASSGTSGGETQYF.

The chain employs TRBV27 and TRBJ1-4, with D possibly matching TRBD1 (6 bases). V dropped 1 base and J dropped 10 bases, with 16 bases sitting between them. In germline, CDR1 is MNHEY, CDR2 SMNVEV (reference sequence). The CDR3 loop spans 15 amino acids. The CDR3 spells CASSLFSAGEGKLFF. DNA for the CDR3: TGTGCCAGCAGTTTATTCTCGGCAGGGGAGGGAAAACTGTTTTTT.

This clone was counted once. V gene TRBV2 combines with J gene TRBJ1-2; 7 bases align to TRBD1. The CDR3 covers 15 residues. The V gene end was trimmed by 3 bases and the J gene end by 2 bases; junction bases not matched to a gene: 6. Germline assignment: CDR1 SNHLY and CDR2 FYNNEI. Here the CDR3 reads CASSESAGGNYGYTF. The CDR3 DNA reads TGTGCCAGCAGTGAGAGCGCAGGGGGGAACTATGGCTACACCTTC.

The rearrangement joins TRBV4-1 to TRBJ1-1; D gene ambiguous. V lost 3 bases and J 2 bases, leaving 16 bases between the germline ends. This CDR3 comprises 16 residues. From germline, CDR1 is MGHRA and CDR2 YSYEKL. CDR3 sequence reads: CASSHPGGAINTEAFF. In nucleotides, the CDR3 is TGCGCCAGCAGCCACCCAGGAGGAGCGATAAACACTGAAGCTTTCTTT.

CDR3 loop: CASSERGYQPQHF. The CDR3 DNA sequence: TGTGCCAGCAGTGAAAGGGGGTATCAGCCCCAGCATTTT. The chain employs TRBV2 and TRBJ1-5; TRBD1 might be the D (6 bases). Trimming stripped 2 bases from V and 5 bases from J, with 7 bases between. The CDR3 has 13 residues. CDR1 SNHLY and CDR2 FYNNEI come from the germline V gene.

This chain connects TRBV27 to TRBJ2-7, with a tentative D call TRBD1 (6 bases). Germline assignment: CDR1 MNHEY and CDR2 SMNVEV (reference sequence). The CDR3 runs to 13 residues. V was clipped by 5 bases and J by 2 bases, with 10 bases between them. CDR3 nucleotide sequence: TGTGCCAGCAGTACGACAGGTCCCTACGAGCAGTACTTC. The encoded protein is CASSTTGPYEQYF.

The chain carries TRBV29-1 and TRBJ2-1; D possibly corresponds to TRBD2 (5 bases). Germline-derived CDR1 and CDR2 are SQVTM and ANQGSEA. V lost 6 bases to trimming and J lost 8 bases, with 14 bases between them. The CDR3 length is 12 residues. Here the CDR3 DNA reads TGCAGCGTCCGGACTGCAAGCTATGAGCAGTTCTTC. Protein: CSVRTASYEQFF.

The J gene is TRBJ2-3, the V gene TRBV5-1; TRBD2 aligns across 9 bases. Germline V gives CDR1 SGHRS, CDR2 YFSETQ. The V gene end was trimmed by 4 bases and the J gene end by 0 bases; junction bases not matched to a gene: 9. This CDR3 has 17 amino acids. The CDR3, as DNA: TGCGCCAGCAGCGGTAGCGGGGGACTTTCTAGCACAGATACGCAGTATTTT. It yields the protein CASSGSGGLSSTDTQYF.

The chain links TRBV2 to TRBJ2-1; 8 nucleotides agree with TRBD2. The CDR3 spans 15 residues. Trimming at V came to 4 bases and at J to 3 bases, leaving 5 bases not matched to a gene. Germline assignment: CDR1 SNHLY and CDR2 FYNNEI. This CDR3 reads CASSGGTSSYNEQFF. Here the CDR3 DNA reads TGTGCCAGCAGTGGCGGGACTAGTAGCTACAATGAGCAGTTCTTC.

Comment on this clone: Other DNA sequences in the same sample also yield this CDR3. V and J are TRBV5-1 and TRBJ1-4, with 9 bases that match TRBD1. With 4 bases clipped from V and 3 bases from J, the junction kept 4 bases outside the gene matches. Germline loops: CDR1 SGHRS, CDR2 YFSETQ. CDR3 length: 15 residues. CDR3 sequence (DNA): TGCGCCAGCAGCCCCGACAGGGGGGCTAATGAAAAACTGTTTTTT. Its translation is CASSPDRGANEKLFF.